The 18 T cell receptor beta chains listed next were all sequenced from one sample in a study of blood T cell repertoires in COVID-19. Repertoires were generated with immunoSEQ multiplex PCR, while TCRdb's copy carries only in-frame clones and drops some. The sample includes 170,000 or so clones, around 87% of them seen just once. Sequenced material: peripheral blood. These receptors were collected from a man in his forties or fifties with active or convalescent COVID-19.

The chain joins TRBV19 to TRBJ2-7, with 8 bases fitting TRBD1. Germline V CDR1 and CDR2: LNHDA, SQIVND (reference sequence). The CDR3 is 13 residues long. Trimming at V came to 6 bases and at J to 4 bases, leaving 5 bases not matched to a gene. CDR3 in DNA: TGTGCCAGTAGACCAACAGGGGGTTACGAGCAGTACTTC. It translates to CASRPTGGYEQYF.

This clone was counted between two and nine times. The chain combines TRBV28 with TRBJ1-5; D gene uncertain. CDR1 and CDR2 from the germline V gene are MDHEN and SYDVKM. Trimming shortened V by 11 bases and J by 4 bases, and 15 bases separated the two germline ends. This CDR3 contains 13 residues. CDR3 region: CAVWEVGNQPQHF. The CDR3, as DNA: TGTGCCGTCTGGGAGGTCGGGAATCAGCCCCAGCATTTT.

This chain links TRBV30 with TRBJ1-1; D might be TRBD1 (6 bases). Trimming pared 0 bases from V and 11 bases from J, leaving 16 bases between. The CDR3 runs 13 residues. Germline-derived CDR1 and CDR2 are GTSNPN and SVGIG (reference sequence). Here the CDR3 reads CAWSVLGATAAFF. For the CDR3, the DNA is TGTGCCTGGAGTGTACTGGGGGCCACCGCGGCTTTCTTT.

The chain is built from TRBV4-1 and TRBJ2-5; possible D gene TRBD2, 6 bases. Germline values: CDR1 MGHRA, CDR2 YSYEKL. V was shortened by 3 bases and J by 6 bases, with 11 bases between the two germline ends. The CDR3 totals 13 residues. Here the CDR3 DNA reads TGCGCCAGCAGCCAGGGACTGGACCAGACCCAGTACTTC. It encodes CASSQGLDQTQYF.

This rearrangement joins TRBV5-4 to TRBJ2-5; tentative D call: TRBD2 (5 bases). The CDR3 is 14 residues long. V dropped 3 bases and J dropped 5 bases, with 14 bases sitting between them. CDR1 and CDR2 from the germline V gene are SGHNT and YYREEE (reference sequence). Here the CDR3 DNA reads TGTGCCAGCAGCTCCGTTCGGGATGGGGAGACCCAGTACTTC. Its translation is CASSSVRDGETQYF.

The chain links TRBV3-1 (or the pseudogene TRBV3-2) to TRBJ2-5; no definite D call. CDR3 length equals 14 residues. V was cut by 1 base and J by 1 base, with 7 bases left in between. The germline gives CDR1 LGHDT, CDR2 YNNKEL (reference sequence). The CDR3, as DNA: TGTGCCAGCAGCCAAGGACTGCTCCAAGAGACCCAGTACTTC. Encoded protein: CASSQGLLQETQYF.

The rearrangement joins TRBV5-1 to TRBJ2-5; 8 bases are a match to TRBD1. The germline CDR1 and CDR2 sequences are SGHRS and YFSETQ. The CDR3 covers 15 residues. After removal of 4 bases from V and 4 bases from J, the junction contained 9 bases not matched to a gene. The DNA of the CDR3 is TGCGCCAGCAGCGCAGGGGGCATATCGCTAGAGACCCAGTACTTC. Translated, it gives CASSAGGISLETQYF.

The chain carries TRBV19 and TRBJ1-1, with D perhaps matching TRBD1 (6 bases). The ends were cut back, 9 bases at V and 6 bases at J, with 17 bases in the middle. In germline, CDR1 is LNHDA, CDR2 SQIVND (reference sequence). The CDR3 has 13 amino acids. This CDR3 is CASSREQGSEAFF. CDR3 in DNA: TGTGCCAGCTCGCGAGAACAGGGTTCTGAAGCTTTCTTT.

The rearrangement links TRBV5-1 to TRBJ1-5; 12 bases map to TRBD1. V lost 8 bases, J lost 8 bases, and 8 bases stayed unmatched. The CDR3 loop spans 14 amino acids. CDR1 SGHRS and CDR2 YFSETQ come from the germline V gene. CDR3 amino acids: CASTWGQGAEPQHF. CDR3 nucleotides: TGCGCCAGTACCTGGGGACAGGGGGCCGAGCCCCAGCATTTT.

This rearrangement joins TRBV9 to TRBJ1-4; 10 positions match TRBD1. The CDR3 consists of 15 residues. Per germline, CDR1 SGDLS and CDR2 YYNGEE. Trimming took 9 bases from V and 6 from J; bases not matched to a gene: 11. The CDR3 nucleotides read TGTGCCACTCCACGCCGCGGGACAGGGGATGAAAAACTGTTTTTT. This codes for CATPRRGTGDEKLFF.

The chain links TRBV2 to TRBJ1-6; tentatively, D is TRBD1 (5 bases). The ends were cut back, 5 bases at V and 6 bases at J, with 11 bases in the middle. This CDR3 has 14 residues. Germline CDR1 reads SNHLY; CDR2 reads FYNNEI. CDR3 DNA: TGTGCCAGCAGTCGAGACAGAATTAATTCACCCCTCCACTTT. It codes for CASSRDRINSPLHF.

This clone appeared once. The chain is built from TRBV7-9 and TRBJ1-1; maybe TRBD1 (5 bases). CDR3 size: 19 residues. Germline loops: CDR1 SEHNR, CDR2 FQNEAQ (reference sequence). V lost 3 bases, J lost 1 base, and 24 bases lay in between. The CDR3 here is CASSFSMGTRTKGNTEAFF. CDR3 coding DNA: TGTGCCAGCAGCTTTAGTATGGGGACTCGAACAAAGGGGAACACTGAAGCTTTCTTT. The whole variable domain, filled in from reference TRBV7-9 and TRBJ1-1, reads DTGVSQNPRHKITKRGQNVTFRCDPISEHNRLYWYRQTLGQGPEFLTYFQNEAQLEKSRLLSDRFSAERPKGSFSTLEIQRTEQGDSAMYLCASSFSMGTRTKGNTEAFFGQGTRLTVV.

The chain employs TRBV2 and TRBJ1-1, with 8 bases fitting TRBD1. The germline CDR1 and CDR2 sequences are SNHLY and FYNNEI. V was clipped by 5 bases and J by 1 base; unmatched bases: 6. The CDR3 is 15 residues long. The CDR3 sequence: CASSHGQGENTEAFF. DNA of the CDR3: TGTGCCAGCAGTCACGGACAGGGCGAGAACACTGAAGCTTTCTTT.

The chain links TRBV4-1 to TRBJ1-6, with D uncertain. CDR3 size: 17 residues. V was trimmed by 0 bases and J by 0 bases, leaving 9 bases between them. Germline V gene sequence: CDR1 MGHRA, CDR2 YSYEKL. In DNA form, the CDR3 reads TGCGCCAGCAGCCAAGAAGCTGCAAGCTCCTATAATTCACCCCTCCACTTT. Amino acids: CASSQEAASSYNSPLHF.

This rearrangement joins TRBV10-3 to TRBJ2-7; 8 nucleotides line up with TRBD1. Germline assignment: CDR1 ENHRY and CDR2 SYGVKD. This CDR3 is built from 14 residues. The trim removed 0 bases at V and 7 bases at J, leaving 5 bases unmatched. The CDR3 DNA reads TGTGCCATCAGTGAGTCCGAGGACAGGGAAGAGCAGTACTTC. Amino acid sequence: CAISESEDREEQYF.

The gene calls are TRBV20-1 and TRBJ1-1, with 7 bases lining up with TRBD1. The CDR3 runs to 14 residues. Germline trimming cut 3 bases from V and 2 bases from J; bases unmatched to any gene: 6. Germline values: CDR1 DFQATT, CDR2 SNEGSKA (reference sequence). The CDR3 bases are TGCAGTGCTAGTGATCAGGGGGTTAACACTGAAGCTTTCTTT. This translates into CSASDQGVNTEAFF.

V usage is TRBV19 and J usage is TRBJ1-1, with D possibly being TRBD1 (6 bases). The CDR3 sequence is 16 residues long. Germline V gene sequence: CDR1 LNHDA, CDR2 SQIVND (reference sequence). The V end was cut by 5 bases, the J end by 2 bases, with 18 bases between. This CDR3 is CASSLTPGTPNTEAFF. In DNA form, the CDR3 reads TGTGCCAGTAGTCTTACGCCCGGGACACCTAACACTGAAGCTTTCTTT. Full variable domain (missing parts from reference TRBV19 and TRBJ1-1): DGGITQSPKYLFRKEGQNVTLSCEQNLNHDAMYWYRQDPGQGLRLIYYSQIVNDFQKGDIAEGYSVSREKKESFPLTVTSAQKNPTAFYLCASSLTPGTPNTEAFFGQGTRLTVV.

V usage is TRBV19 and J usage is TRBJ1-4; 8 positions match TRBD1. Germline lookup yields CDR1 LNHDA and CDR2 SQIVND (reference sequence). J was trimmed by 8 bases and V by 8 bases; bases with no gene match: 10. The CDR3 has 14 amino acids. The CDR3 reads CASQLDRGGEKLFF. In DNA form, the CDR3 reads TGTGCCAGTCAACTTGACAGGGGAGGGGAAAAACTGTTTTTT.